This T cell receptor beta chain was profiled in a study of blood T cell repertoires in COVID-19. About the study: Samples of COVID-19 (acute and convalescent) were obtained from the United States, Italy and Spain. From T cells, B-cell-depleted T cells, or PBMCs came the material, which was cDNA or gDNA.

Original data processing: Reference gene primer amplification gave estimated nucleated cell counts. Assay: immunoSEQ multiplex PCR; the TCRdb copy retains only in-frame clones and omits some. V and J calls and clone size are those listed in that table; D and trimming were worked out from the DNA. The table lists 80,000 to 100,000 clones, 75% to 85% of them singletons. With V trimmed by 4 bases and J by 0 bases, 3 bases remained unmatched. The CDR3 is 17 residues long. In germline, CDR1 is SGHNT, CDR2 YYREEE (reference sequence). The TCR comes from a man in his 70s with acute or convalescent COVID-19. The chain is built from TRBV5-4 and TRBJ2-1; TRBD2 agrees at 14 bases. Sequencing was done on a sample of peripheral blood. The CDR3 is CASSRTSGGSSYNEQFF. The DNA for the CDR3 is TGTGCCAGCAGCCGGACTAGCGGGGGGAGCTCCTACAATGAGCAGTTCTTC.